This T cell receptor (beta chain) was retrieved from a study of a mutant IDH1 vaccine in newly diagnosed glioma. Study in general: Patients were given eight vaccinations, scheduled in weeks 1, 3, 5, 7, 11, 15, 19 and 23.

Time point: week 11, during vaccination. Doses consisted of 300 ug of mutant IDH1 20-mer peptide each, paired with topical imiquimod. Here immunoSEQ multiplex PCR was the method, and the copy in TCRdb shows in-frame clones only, minus some. The sample includes tens of thousands of clones, around 77% of them seen just once. Germline values: CDR1 MNHNY, CDR2 SVGAGI (reference sequence). V was clipped by 6 bases and J by 9 bases; unmatched bases: 8. CDR3 size: 14 residues. Notes on this clone: The antigen remains undetermined.

Sequenced material: PBMCs, taken from a glioma patient whose treatment included an IDH1 peptide vaccine. The TCR sequence derives from a woman aged 18-29 years with glioma. The rearrangement links TRBV6-6 to TRBJ1-3, with 10 bases fitting TRBD1. CDR3 protein: CASSWGTGVTTIYF. CDR3 nucleotides: TGTGCCAGCAGCTGGGGGACAGGGGTCACCACCATATATTTT.